The present TCR beta chain was sequenced within a study of response to subunit inactivated influenza vaccine. TCRdb used MiXCR to reprocess the RT-PCR reads, holding one entry per CDR3 protein. This sample has just under 550,000 distinct CDR3 sequences, with roughly 23% found just once. Study-wide results and limits: Only a handful of new T cells, the authors suggested, are recruited with each seasonal influenza vaccination.

This clonotype has just a few counts. Antigen specificity is unknown. CDR3 length equals 20 residues. Germline CDR1 is SGHRS and CDR2 is YFSETQ. V was shortened by 0 bases and J by 0 bases, with 24 bases between the two germline ends. These data were also filed under a second study, of T cells expressing NK-cell markers. That work states: The authors made TCR beta cDNA libraries by 5'RACE template switching. This switching added a universal primer site and UMIs. It was sorted CD3+CD56-NKG2C+, CD3+CD56+NKG2C- and CD3+CD56+NKG2C+ T cells that provided the TCR beta repertoires. The eight sequenced donors comprised seven who were HCMV-seropositive and one who was seronegative. Researchers report these clonotypes also headed the CD3+CD56-NKG2C+ fraction in a few donors.

This material consisted of CD4+ T cells sorted from PBMCs, taken roughly 12 days after vaccination. This receptor was identified in a man in his fifties or sixties who received an inactivated influenza vaccine. This chain connects TRBV5-1 to TRBJ1-1; D gene uncertain. The CDR3 region is CASSLVPAPHATHMNTEAFF. The CDR3 bases are TGCGCCAGCAGCTTGGTACCTGCCCCCCATGCGACACACATGAACACTGAAGCTTTCTTT.